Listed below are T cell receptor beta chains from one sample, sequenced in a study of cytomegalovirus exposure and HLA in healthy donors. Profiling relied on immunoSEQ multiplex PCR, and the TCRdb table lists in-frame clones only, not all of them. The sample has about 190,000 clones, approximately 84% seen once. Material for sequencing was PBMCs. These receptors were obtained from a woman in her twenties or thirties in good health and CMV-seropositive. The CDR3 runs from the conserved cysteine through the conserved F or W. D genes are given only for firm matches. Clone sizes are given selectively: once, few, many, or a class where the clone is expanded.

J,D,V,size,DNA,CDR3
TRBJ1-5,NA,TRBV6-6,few,TGTGCCAGCAGTTACGTCGCGGATCAGCCCCAGCATTTT,CASSYVADQPQHF
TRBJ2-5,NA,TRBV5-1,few,TGCGCCAGCAGCCGCCGGGTTCAAGAGACCCAGTACTTC,CASSRRVQETQYF
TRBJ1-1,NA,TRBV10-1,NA,TGCGCCAGCAGGGACACAGGGTCGGGCACTGAAGCTTTCTTT,CASRDTGSGTEAFF
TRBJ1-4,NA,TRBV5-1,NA,TGCGCCAGCAGCCTAACAGGACGGTTTAATGAAAAACTGTTTTTT,CASSLTGRFNEKLFF
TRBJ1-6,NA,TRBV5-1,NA,TGCGCCAGCAGCCCGACAGTAAATAATTCACCCCTCCACTTT,CASSPTVNNSPLHF
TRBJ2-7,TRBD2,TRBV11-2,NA,TGTGCCAGCAGGGGACTAGCGGGAGGGCTCGAGCAGTACTTC,CASRGLAGGLEQYF
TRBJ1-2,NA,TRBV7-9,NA,TGTGCCAGCAGCGGGGGCAGGGGTCCTTATGGCTACACCTTC,CASSGGRGPYGYTF
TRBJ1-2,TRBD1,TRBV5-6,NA,TGTGCCAGCAGTACACCAGGGGGGACGATCTATGGCTACACCTTC,CASSTPGGTIYGYTF
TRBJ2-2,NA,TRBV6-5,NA,TGTGCCAGCAGTTCTTTGGCGGCGGGTTCTATCGGGGAGCTGTTTTTT,CASSSLAAGSIGELFF
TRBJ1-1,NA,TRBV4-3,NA,TGCGCCAGCAGCGGGGGGAGGACTTTCTTT,CASSGGRTFF
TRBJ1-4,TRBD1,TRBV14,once,TGTGCCAGCAGGCGGACAGGGACGAACGAAAAACTGTTTTTT,CASRRTGTNEKLFF
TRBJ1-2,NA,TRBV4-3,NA,TGCGCCAGCAGCCAAGATCGCCGCGACACCTACACCTTC,CASSQDRRDTYTF
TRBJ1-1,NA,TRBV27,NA,TGTGCCAGCAGTTTAAGGCAGCTAGACACTGAAGCTTTCTTT,CASSLRQLDTEAFF
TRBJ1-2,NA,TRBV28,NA,TGTGCCAGCAGTTCCCAGGGGCCGGATGGCTACACCTTC,CASSSQGPDGYTF
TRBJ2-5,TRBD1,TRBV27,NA,TGTGCCAGCACCCCGAGACAGGGGCGGGAGACCCAGTACTTC,CASTPRQGRETQYF
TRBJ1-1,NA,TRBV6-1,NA,TGTGCCAGCAGTGAACCGGGAATTATGACTGAAGCTTTCTTT,CASSEPGIMTEAFF
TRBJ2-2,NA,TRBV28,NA,TGTGCCAGCAGCCATACAGCGAACACCGGGGAGCTGTTTTTT,CASSHTANTGELFF
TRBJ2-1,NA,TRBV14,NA,TGTGCCAGCAGCCAACTTAATGAGCAGTTCTTC,CASSQLNEQFF
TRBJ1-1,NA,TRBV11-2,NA,TGTGCCAGCAGCTTTTTTCGGGAATCTGAAGCTTTCTTT,CASSFFRESEAFF
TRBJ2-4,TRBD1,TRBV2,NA,TGTGCCAGCAGTGTCGGGACAGGGGGTAGGAGCTCGGGACCCCAGGGGAACATTCAGTACTTC,CASSVGTGGRSSGPQGNIQYF
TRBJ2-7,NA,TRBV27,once,TGTGCCAGCAGGGGAGTTAACTTTCCCCTTTCGGCCTACGAGCAGTACTTC,CASRGVNFPLSAYEQYF
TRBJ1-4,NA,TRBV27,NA,TGTGCCAGCAGCCCCATCGGCCAGCCGGGGAAACTGTTTTTT,CASSPIGQPGKLFF
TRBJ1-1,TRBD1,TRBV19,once,TGTGCCAGTAAAAGACAGGGGAACACTGAAGCTTTCTTT,CASKRQGNTEAFF
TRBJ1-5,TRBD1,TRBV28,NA,TGTGCCAGCAGTTTATACACAGGGGGGAGCAATCAGCCCCAGCATTTT,CASSLYTGGSNQPQHF